These 6 T cell receptor beta chains originate from one sample sequenced in a study of cytomegalovirus exposure and HLA in healthy donors. This PCR relied on a set of 60 Vbeta primers and 13 Jbeta primers. Some clones are missing from TCRdb's copy, which holds only in-frame ones; the method was immunoSEQ multiplex PCR. The sample holds more than 85,000 clones, 63% seen once. Specimen: PBMCs. These receptors originate from a human donor in good health.

This clone was recorded many times. This sample also contains other DNA sequences that code for the same CDR3. The chain links TRBV19 to TRBJ1-5, with D maybe TRBD1 (6 bases). The V gene lost 6 bases and the J gene lost 2 bases, with 8 bases spanning the gap. Germline CDR1 and CDR2: LNHDA and SQIVND (reference sequence). This CDR3 spans 13 amino acids. CDR3 coding DNA: TGTGCCAGTAGACAGGGTCGCAATCAGCCCCAGCATTTT. This translates into CASRQGRNQPQHF.

As for this clone: At one of its ends the junction is not consistent with the germline gene, which may arise from a read error. The chain has TRBV5-6 and TRBJ1-4; D uncertain. Germline CDR1 reads SGHDT; CDR2 reads YYEEEE. This CDR3 comprises 13 residues. CDR3 residues: CAGSLGGNEKLFF. In DNA, the CDR3 is TGTGCCGGCAGCTTGGGCGGTAATGAAAAACTGTTTTTT. Full variable domain (remainder filled in from reference TRBV5-6 and TRBJ1-4): DAGVTQSPTHLIKTRGQQVTLRCSPKSGHDTVSWYQQALGQGPQFIFQYYEEEERQRGNFPDRFSGHQFPNYSSELNVNALLLGDSALYLCAGSLGGNEKLFFGSGTQLSVL.

This clone has only one observation. The chain employs TRBV27 and TRBJ2-7; the match to TRBD1 covers 7 bases. CDR3 length equals 13 residues. Losses at the gene ends were 3 bases for V and 6 bases for J; bases not matched to a gene: 5. Germline V lookup: CDR1 MNHEY, CDR2 SMNVEV (reference sequence). CDR3 coding DNA: TGTGCCAGCAGTTTCAAAGGGACAGCCGAGCAGTACTTC. Its translation is CASSFKGTAEQYF.

V usage is TRBV5-4 and J usage is TRBJ2-5; the D gene is possibly TRBD1 (6 bases). Trimming took off 4 bases at V and 1 base at J, with 11 bases between the two ends. CDR3 size: 14 residues. Germline CDR1 is SGHNT and CDR2 is YYREEE (reference sequence). CDR3 in amino acids: CASSPGQRQETQYF. CDR3 DNA: TGTGCCAGCAGCCCCGGACAGCGCCAAGAGACCCAGTACTTC.

The chain joins TRBV2 to TRBJ2-3; D perhaps matches TRBD2 (6 bases). The germline V and J ends were trimmed by 8 bases and 0 bases, with 15 bases remaining between them. CDR1 and CDR2 from the germline V gene are SNHLY and FYNNEI. The CDR3 has 15 residues. The CDR3 bases are TGTGCCAGCGGACGGGAGAAAGGTAGCACAGATACGCAGTATTTT. The encoded protein is CASGREKGSTDTQYF.

The genes are TRBV5-1 and TRBJ2-7; possibly TRBD1 for D (5 bases). Germline V CDR1 and CDR2: SGHRS, YFSETQ. V shed 3 bases and J shed 5 bases, with 18 bases lying between them. The CDR3 extends over 15 amino acids. This CDR3 is CASSSGDSSWDEQYF. CDR3 nucleotide sequence: TGCGCCAGCAGCTCCGGAGACAGTTCTTGGGACGAGCAGTACTTC.